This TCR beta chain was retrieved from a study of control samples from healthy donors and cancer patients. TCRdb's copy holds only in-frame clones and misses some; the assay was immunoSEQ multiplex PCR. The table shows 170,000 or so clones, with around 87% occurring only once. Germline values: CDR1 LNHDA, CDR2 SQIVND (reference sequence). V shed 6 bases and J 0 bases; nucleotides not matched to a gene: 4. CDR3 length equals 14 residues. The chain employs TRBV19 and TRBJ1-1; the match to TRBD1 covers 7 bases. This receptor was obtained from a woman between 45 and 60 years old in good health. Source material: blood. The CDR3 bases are TGTGCCAGTAGCCCGACAGGGATGAACACTGAAGCTTTCTTT. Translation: CASSPTGMNTEAFF.